In its sample, the clone carrying this T cell receptor (beta chain) was seen a few times. The antigen remains unidentified. The source of the sample is a study of T-cell memory formation after mild COVID-19. Points from the study as a whole: The study found contracting CD4+ clones mainly in CM and EM and contracting CD8+ clones in EMRA. In pre-infection memory, a portion of responding clones appeared, which suggested that cross-reactive memory joined.

Germline CDR1 MGHDK, CDR2 SYGVNS. V gave up 6 bases and J gave up 1 base, with 7 bases separating them. CDR3 length: 13 residues. TCRdb reprocessed the 5' RACE reads via MiXCR and lists one record per CDR3 protein. This table has just under 150,000 distinct CDR3 sequences, roughly 21% appearing once. The V and J genes are TRBV25-1 and TRBJ2-1; D not certain. What was sequenced was PBMCs or a T cell subset sorted from them (not recorded which). The receptor comes from an adult woman who had mild COVID-19 (a few samples of this study predate the infection). Cell type and time point are not known. The CDR3 DNA reads TGTGCCAGCAGGGGGTCGTCCTACAATGAGCAGTTCTTC. Residues: CASRGSSYNEQFF.